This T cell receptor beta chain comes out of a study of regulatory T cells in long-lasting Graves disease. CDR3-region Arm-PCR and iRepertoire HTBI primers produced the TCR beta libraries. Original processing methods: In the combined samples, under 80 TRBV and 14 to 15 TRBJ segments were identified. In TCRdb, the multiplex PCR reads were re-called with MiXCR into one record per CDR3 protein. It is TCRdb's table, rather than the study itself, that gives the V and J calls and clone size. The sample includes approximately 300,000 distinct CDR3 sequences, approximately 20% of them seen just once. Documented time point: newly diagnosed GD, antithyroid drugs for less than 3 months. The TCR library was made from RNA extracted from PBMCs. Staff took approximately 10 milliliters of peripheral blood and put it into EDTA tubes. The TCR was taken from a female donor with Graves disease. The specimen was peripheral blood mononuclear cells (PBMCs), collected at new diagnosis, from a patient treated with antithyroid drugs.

CDR3: CASSWAGTGLNTEAFF. CDR3 bases: TGTGCCAGCAGTTGGGCCGGGACAGGATTGAACACTGAAGCTTTCTTT. The chain is built from TRBV6-2 or TRBV6-3 and TRBJ1-1, with 8 bases fitting TRBD1. The CDR3 is 16 residues long. Germline CDR1 is MNHEY and CDR2 is SVGEGT. The trim removed 4 bases at V and 0 bases at J, leaving 7 bases unmatched.